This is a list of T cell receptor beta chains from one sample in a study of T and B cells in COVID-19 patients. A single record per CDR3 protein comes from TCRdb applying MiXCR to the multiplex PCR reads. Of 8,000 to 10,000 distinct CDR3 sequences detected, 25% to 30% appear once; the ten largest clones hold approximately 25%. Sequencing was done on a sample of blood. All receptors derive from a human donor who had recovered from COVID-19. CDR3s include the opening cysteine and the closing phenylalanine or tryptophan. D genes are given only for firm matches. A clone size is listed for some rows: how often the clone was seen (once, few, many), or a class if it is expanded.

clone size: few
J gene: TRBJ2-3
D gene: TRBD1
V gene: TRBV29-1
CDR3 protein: CSVRAGTGGSTDTQYF
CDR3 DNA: TGCAGCGTTAGAGCCGGGACAGGGGGTAGCACAGATACGCAGTATTTT

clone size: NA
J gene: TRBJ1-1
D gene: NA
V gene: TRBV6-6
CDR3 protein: CASSYSEAEAFF
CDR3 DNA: TGTGCCAGCAGTTACTCGGAGGCTGAAGCTTTCTTT

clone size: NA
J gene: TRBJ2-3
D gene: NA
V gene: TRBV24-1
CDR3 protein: CATAPHGGDTDTQYF
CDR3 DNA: TGTGCCACCGCCCCCCATGGCGGAGACACAGATACGCAGTATTTT

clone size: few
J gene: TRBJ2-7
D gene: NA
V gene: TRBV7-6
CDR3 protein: CASSPDGLAYEQYF
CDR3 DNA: TGTGCCAGCAGCCCGGACGGACTGGCCTACGAGCAGTACTTC

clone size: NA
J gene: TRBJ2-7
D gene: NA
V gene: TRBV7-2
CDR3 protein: CASSLTSLGQGEQYF
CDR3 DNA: TGTGCCAGCAGCTTAACCTCCCTAGGGCAGGGCGAGCAGTACTTC

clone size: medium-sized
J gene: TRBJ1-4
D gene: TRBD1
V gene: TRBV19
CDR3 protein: CASSTGTGSEKLFF
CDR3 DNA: TGTGCCAGTAGTACCGGGACAGGGAGCGAAAAACTGTTTTTT

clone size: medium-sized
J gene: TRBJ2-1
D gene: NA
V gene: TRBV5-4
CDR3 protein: CASSLGGEQFF
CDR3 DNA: TGTGCCAGCAGTTTAGGGGGTGAGCAGTTCTTC

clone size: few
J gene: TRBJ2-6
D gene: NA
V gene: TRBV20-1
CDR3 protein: CSAPAGASGANVLTF
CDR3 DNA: TGCAGTGCCCCGGCCGGAGCATCTGGGGCCAACGTCCTGACTTTC

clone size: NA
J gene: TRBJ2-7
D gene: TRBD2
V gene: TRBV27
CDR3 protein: CASSFGLAESYEQYF
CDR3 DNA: TGTGCCAGCAGTTTTGGACTAGCGGAGTCCTACGAGCAGTACTTC

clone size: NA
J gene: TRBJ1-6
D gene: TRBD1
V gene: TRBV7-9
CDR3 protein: CASSPRTGDNSPLHF
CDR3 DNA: TGTGCCAGCAGTCCACGGACAGGAGATAATTCACCCCTCCACTTT

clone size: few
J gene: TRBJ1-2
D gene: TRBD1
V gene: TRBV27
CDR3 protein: CASSPQGQIYGYTF
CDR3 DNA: TGTGCCAGCAGTCCCCAGGGACAGATCTATGGCTACACCTTC

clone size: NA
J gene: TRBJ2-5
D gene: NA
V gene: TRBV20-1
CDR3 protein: CSARYRVGKETQYF
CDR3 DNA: TGCAGTGCTAGGTACAGGGTAGGAAAAGAGACCCAGTACTTC

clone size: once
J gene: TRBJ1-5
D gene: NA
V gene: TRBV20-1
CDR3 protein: CSARDLLFGGSNQPQHF
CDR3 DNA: TGCAGTGCTAGAGATCTCCTCTTTGGGGGAAGCAATCAGCCCCAGCATTTT

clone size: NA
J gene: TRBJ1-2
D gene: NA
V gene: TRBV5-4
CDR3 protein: CASSPWTVDGYTF
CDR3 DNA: TGTGCCAGCAGCCCGTGGACAGTGGATGGCTACACCTTC

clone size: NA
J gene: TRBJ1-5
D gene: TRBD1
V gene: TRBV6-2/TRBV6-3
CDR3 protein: CASTADREGNQPQHF
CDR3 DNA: TGTGCCAGCACCGCTGACAGGGAAGGCAATCAGCCCCAGCATTTT

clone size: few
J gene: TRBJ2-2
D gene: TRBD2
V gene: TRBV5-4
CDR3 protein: CASSLEGLAGDVNTGELFF
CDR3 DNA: TGTGCCAGCAGCTTGGAGGGTCTAGCGGGGGATGTGAACACCGGGGAGCTGTTTTTT

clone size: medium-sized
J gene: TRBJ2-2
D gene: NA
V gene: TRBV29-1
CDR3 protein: CSVDLSNTGELFF
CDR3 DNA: TGCAGCGTTGACCTAAGTAACACCGGGGAGCTGTTTTTT

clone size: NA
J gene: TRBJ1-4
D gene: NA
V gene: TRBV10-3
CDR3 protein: CAISYSSGLGEKLFF
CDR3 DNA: TGTGCCATCAGTTACTCCTCCGGATTGGGTGAAAAACTGTTTTTT

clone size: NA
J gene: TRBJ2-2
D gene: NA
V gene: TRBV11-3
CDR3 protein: CASSLGATGGELFF
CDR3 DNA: TGTGCCAGCAGCTTAGGAGCTACCGGCGGGGAGCTGTTTTTT

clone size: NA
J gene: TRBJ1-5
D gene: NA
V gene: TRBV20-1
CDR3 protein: CSAKDPKGSNQPQHF
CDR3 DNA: TGCAGTGCTAAAGACCCAAAGGGTAGCAATCAGCCCCAGCATTTT

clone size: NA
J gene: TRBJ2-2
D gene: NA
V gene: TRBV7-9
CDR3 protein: CASRGTAGTTGELFF
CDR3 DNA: TGTGCCAGCAGGGGGACGGCAGGGACCACCGGGGAGCTGTTTTTT

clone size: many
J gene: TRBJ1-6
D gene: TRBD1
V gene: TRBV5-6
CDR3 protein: CASSLEQGATYNSPLHF
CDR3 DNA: TGTGCCAGCAGCTTGGAACAGGGGGCGACCTATAATTCACCCCTCCACTTT

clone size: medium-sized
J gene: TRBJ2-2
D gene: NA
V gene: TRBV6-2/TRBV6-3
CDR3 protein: CASSWGGTDYGELFF
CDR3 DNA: TGTGCCAGCAGTTGGGGCGGGACAGACTACGGGGAGCTGTTTTTT

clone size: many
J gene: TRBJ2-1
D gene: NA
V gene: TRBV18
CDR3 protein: CASSPPPRSYNEQFF
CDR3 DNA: TGTGCCAGCTCACCACCTCCCCGCTCCTACAATGAGCAGTTCTTC

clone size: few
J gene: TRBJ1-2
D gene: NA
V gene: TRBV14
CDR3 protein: CASSQSGRGGYTF
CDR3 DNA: TGTGCCAGCAGCCAATCAGGGAGGGGTGGCTACACCTTC

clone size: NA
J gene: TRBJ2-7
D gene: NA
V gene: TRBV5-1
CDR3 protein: CASSLDHLRTYEQYF
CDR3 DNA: TGCGCCAGCAGCTTGGACCACCTCAGGACCTACGAGCAGTACTTC

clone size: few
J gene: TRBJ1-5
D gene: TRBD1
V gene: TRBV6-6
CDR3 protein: CASSYATRGQHNQPQHF
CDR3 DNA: TGTGCCAGCAGTTACGCCACCCGGGGACAGCACAATCAGCCCCAGCATTTT

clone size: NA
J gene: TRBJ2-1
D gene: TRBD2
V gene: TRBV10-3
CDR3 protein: CAISLAGTSTSHGSYNEQFF
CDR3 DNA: TGTGCCATCAGTTTAGCCGGGACTAGCACAAGTCACGGCTCCTACAATGAGCAGTTCTTC